The 18 T cell receptor beta chains below come from one sample, sequenced in a study of blood T cell repertoires in COVID-19. Sequencing used immunoSEQ multiplex PCR; TCRdb keeps in-frame clones, though not all of them. The profile shows roughly 230,000 clones, 83% of them singletons. Sequencing used peripheral blood. The source of these receptors is a human donor in a cohort sampled during active COVID-19.

The chain couples TRBV6-1 to TRBJ2-7, with 8 bases that match TRBD1. The germline CDR1 and CDR2 sequences are MNHNS and SASEGT. Germline trimming cut 1 base from V and 2 bases from J; bases unmatched to any gene: 4. CDR3 length equals 15 residues. CDR3 in amino acids: CASSEVGTGPYEQYF. The DNA for the CDR3 is TGTGCCAGCAGTGAAGTCGGGACAGGCCCCTACGAGCAGTACTTC.

The chain couples TRBV24-1 to TRBJ2-7, with 10 bases identical to TRBD2. This CDR3 contains 13 residues. Germline V lookup: CDR1 KGHDR, CDR2 SFDVKD. V was clipped by 4 bases and J by 8 bases; unmatched bases: 4. The CDR3 loop is CATSDPGLAKQYF. In nucleotides, the CDR3 is TGTGCCACCAGTGACCCGGGACTAGCGAAGCAGTACTTC.

CDR3: CASSYSIVGKGAGYTF. The CDR3, as DNA: TGTGCCAGCAGTTACTCGATCGTTGGAAAGGGGGCGGGCTACACCTTC. The chain combines TRBV6-5 with TRBJ1-2, with 7 bases lining up with TRBD1. The CDR3 consists of 16 residues. Germline CDR1 and CDR2: MNHEY and SVGAGI. After removal of 0 bases from V and 8 bases from J, the junction contained 12 bases not matched to a gene.

This chain joins TRBV11-2 and TRBJ2-7; 11 bases fit TRBD2. Germline CDR1 reads SGHAT; CDR2 reads FQNNGV. This CDR3 is built from 16 residues. V lost 5 bases to trimming and J lost 7 bases; unmatched junction nucleotides: 13. CDR3 sequence: CASSRLAGTGLGEQYF. CDR3 DNA: TGTGCCAGCAGCCGACTAGCGGGAACGGGGCTAGGAGAGCAGTACTTC.

The chain carries TRBV6-5 and TRBJ2-6, with D possibly TRBD1 on 6 matching bases. From germline, CDR1 is MNHEY and CDR2 SVGAGI. This CDR3 comprises 15 residues. With 9 bases removed from V and 0 bases from J, the gap between germline ends came to 12 bases. The CDR3 DNA is TGTGCCAGTTATACAGGGCGCTCTGGGGCCAACGTCCTGACTTTC. Residues: CASYTGRSGANVLTF.

The J gene is TRBJ2-3, the V gene TRBV6-5; D gene ambiguous. The CDR3 contains 14 residues. Germline CDR1 MNHEY, CDR2 SVGAGI. V was cut by 6 bases and J by 4 bases, with 14 bases left in between. CDR3 coding DNA: TGTGCCAGCAGGGCCACGCACGCCCCAGATACGCAGTATTTT. Its translation: CASRATHAPDTQYF.

The chain joins TRBV19 to TRBJ1-3, with D uncertain. V was shortened by 3 bases and J by 0 bases, with 12 bases between the two germline ends. CDR1 and CDR2 from the germline V gene are LNHDA and SQIVND (reference sequence). The length of the CDR3 is 16 residues. The CDR3 sequence is CASSISRFSSGNTIYF. The CDR3 DNA reads as TGTGCCAGTAGTATCTCGAGGTTCAGCTCTGGAAACACCATATATTTT.

This clone came up a few times. The chain uses TRBV18 and TRBJ2-5; the D is unclear. This CDR3 comprises 13 residues. The V gene's germline CDR1 is KGHSH and CDR2 LQKENI. V lost 3 bases and J 0 bases, leaving 5 bases between the germline ends. The CDR3, as DNA: TGTGCCAGCTCACCGGGCAACCAAGAGACCCAGTACTTC. It codes for CASSPGNQETQYF.

Points on this clone: Other DNA sequences in this sample translate to the same CDR3. The J gene is TRBJ1-5, the V gene TRBV7-2; TRBD1 is a possible D gene (5 bases). V was cut by 1 base and J by 0 bases, with 13 bases left in between. The CDR3 length is 17 residues. Germline V lookup: CDR1 SGHTA, CDR2 FQGNSA. This CDR3 reads CASSLDGRGYSNQPQHF. For the CDR3, the DNA is TGTGCCAGCAGCTTAGATGGGAGGGGATATAGCAATCAGCCCCAGCATTTT.

The chain joins TRBV10-1 to TRBJ1-1; possibly TRBD1 for D (6 bases). Trimming left V 6 bases short and J 3 bases short, with 11 bases between. The CDR3 is 13 residues long. Per germline, CDR1 WNHNN and CDR2 SYGVQD (reference sequence). The CDR3 DNA reads TGCGCCAGCAGCCAGGGGAGGGACACTGAAGCTTTCTTT. It codes for CASSQGRDTEAFF.

This clone was observed a handful of times. This rearrangement joins TRBV19 to TRBJ1-1; D is undetermined. V lost 8 bases to trimming and J lost 0 bases, with 10 bases between them. Per the germline V gene, CDR1 is LNHDA and CDR2 is SQIVND (reference sequence). CDR3 length equals 13 residues. CDR3 nucleotides: TGTGCCAGTGCAGGACTGATGAACACTGAAGCTTTCTTT. Translated, it gives CASAGLMNTEAFF.

V and J are TRBV7-9 and TRBJ2-3; TRBD2 matches 7 bases. CDR3 length: 15 amino acids. The V gene's germline CDR1 is SEHNR and CDR2 FQNEAQ (reference sequence). V dropped 2 bases and J dropped 4; count of bases not matched to a gene: 6. In DNA, the CDR3 is TGTGCCAGCAGCTTACGCAGACTAGCCGCAGATACGCAGTATTTT. This gives the protein CASSLRRLAADTQYF.

Written as DNA, the CDR3 is TGTGCCAGCAGTATTGGAACCGGGACAGGGAACTACGAGCAGTACTTC. It translates to CASSIGTGTGNYEQYF. The V gene is TRBV2, the J gene TRBJ2-7; 9 positions match TRBD1. Germline trimming cut 5 bases from V and 3 bases from J; bases unmatched to any gene: 11. The germline CDR1 and CDR2 sequences are SNHLY and FYNNEI. The CDR3 contains 16 residues.

A few counts support this clone. The V call is TRBV15, the J call TRBJ2-2; maybe TRBD2 (6 bases). CDR1 LNHNV and CDR2 YYDKDF come from the germline V gene (reference sequence). This CDR3 has 16 amino acids. The V gene lost 2 bases and the J gene lost 8 bases, with 18 bases spanning the gap. The CDR3, as DNA: TGTGCCACCAGCAGACCTATCGGGGGTGTGGGGGGGGAGCTGTTTTTT. This encodes CATSRPIGGVGGELFF. Complete variable domain (other parts from reference TRBV15 and TRBJ2-2): DAMVIQNPRYQVTQFGKPVTLSCSQTLNHNVMYWYQQKSSQAPKLLFHYYDKDFNNEADTPDNFQSRRPNTSFCFLDIRSPGLGDTAMYLCATSRPIGGVGGELFFGEGSRLTVL.

V is TRBV7-9 and J is TRBJ1-1; D gene uncertain. Trimming cost V 5 bases and J 3 bases, with 16 bases left between them. The CDR3 runs 15 residues. Germline CDR1 is SEHNR and CDR2 is FQNEAQ (reference sequence). The DNA of the CDR3 is TGTGCCAGCAGCCGTTCTGCTGAGGGAGACACTGAAGCTTTCTTT. Its protein product is CASSRSAEGDTEAFF.

The chain employs TRBV3-1 (or the pseudogene TRBV3-2) and TRBJ1-3; 8 nucleotides match TRBD1. This CDR3 contains 17 residues. In germline, CDR1 is LGHDT, CDR2 YNNKEL (reference sequence). The trim removed 3 bases at V and 4 bases at J, leaving 11 bases unmatched. The CDR3 loop is CASSQSAGGAGGNTIYF. The DNA for the CDR3 is TGTGCCAGCAGCCAGTCGGCAGGGGGCGCGGGAGGAAACACCATATATTTT.

V is TRBV9 and J is TRBJ2-5, with TRBD1 identical over 12 bases. V shed 4 bases and J 4 bases; nucleotides not matched to a gene: 8. Germline CDR1 is SGDLS and CDR2 is YYNGEE. The CDR3 contains 16 residues. The CDR3 DNA sequence: TGTGCCAGCAGCTTGCCCGGGACAGGGGGCTTAGAGACCCAGTACTTC. Protein: CASSLPGTGGLETQYF.

The V gene is TRBV10-2, the J gene TRBJ2-1; 9 positions agree with TRBD2. The junction had 4 bases not matched to a gene; V was cut back by 4 bases and J by 9 bases. Germline loops: CDR1 WSHSY, CDR2 SAAADI. The CDR3 extends over 13 amino acids. The CDR3 protein is CASSGSGSGEQFF. DNA of the CDR3: TGCGCCAGCAGTGGTAGCGGGAGCGGTGAGCAGTTCTTC.